This passage covers 22 T cell receptor beta chains from one sample sequenced in a study of T cell repertoires in cytomegalovirus infection. A single record per CDR3 protein comes from TCRdb applying MiXCR to the reads. The table lists approximately 470,000 distinct CDR3 sequences, about 39% of them singletons. No antigens are known for them. Sequenced here: cultured PBMCs, sampled from culture after CMV antigen stimulation. These receptors all stem from a human donor in good health (CMV status not recorded). Some clones in this sample may be carry-over from other donors' samples.

The V call is TRBV20-1, the J call TRBJ2-5, with a weak D call TRBD1 (6 bases). Trimming took off 6 bases at V and 9 bases at J, with 17 bases between the two ends. Per germline, CDR1 DFQATT and CDR2 SNEGSKA (reference sequence). The CDR3 sequence is 12 residues long. The CDR3 is CSAQRAQGPQYF. Written as DNA, the CDR3 is TGCAGTGCCCAAAGGGCCCAGGGGCCCCAGTACTTC.

V usage is TRBV7-2 and J usage is TRBJ2-1; TRBD2 might be the D (6 bases). Germline assignment: CDR1 SGHTA and CDR2 FQGNSA. The V end lost 1 base, the J end lost 2 bases, and 9 bases lay between the germline ends. This CDR3 region has 15 residues. CDR3 bases: TGTGCCAGCAGCTTAGTCGGGACTGCCTACAATGAGCAGTTCTTC. Translated: CASSLVGTAYNEQFF.

The chain is built from TRBV27 and TRBJ2-7, with 9 bases matching TRBD1. Germline CDR1 is MNHEY and CDR2 is SMNVEV (reference sequence). The CDR3 has 13 residues. The V and J ends lost 8 bases and 6 bases, in that order; junction bases with no gene match: 8. The CDR3 region is CASGRDRVGEQYF. The CDR3 nucleotides are TGTGCCAGCGGCCGGGACAGGGTCGGCGAGCAGTACTTC.

The chain uses TRBV7-9 and TRBJ2-4; 10 nucleotides line up with TRBD1. V gave up 0 bases and J gave up 9 bases; unmatched junction bases: 2. Germline V gives CDR1 SEHNR, CDR2 FQNEAQ (reference sequence). The CDR3 covers 14 residues. The CDR3 DNA reads as TGTGCCAGCAGCTTAGCCGACAGGGGGCGCATTCAGTACTTC. Translation: CASSLADRGRIQYF.

The chain carries TRBV27 and TRBJ2-7, with TRBD1 as a possible D gene (6 bases). The germline gives CDR1 MNHEY, CDR2 SMNVEV (reference sequence). V lost 5 bases to trimming and J lost 6 bases, with 20 bases between them. The CDR3 spans 15 residues. This CDR3 reads CASSLRTAIGVEQYF. The CDR3 DNA is TGTGCCAGCAGTCTAAGGACAGCTATAGGAGTCGAGCAGTACTTC.

The chain carries TRBV20-1 and TRBJ2-1; D is undetermined. V lost 5 bases and J lost 4, with 18 bases in between. Germline CDR1 reads DFQATT; CDR2 reads SNEGSKA (reference sequence). The CDR3 spans 15 residues. In nucleotides, the CDR3 is TGCAGTGCTTCCCCGCCTCAGACTTCTTACAATGAGCAGTTCTTC. Its translation is CSASPPQTSYNEQFF.

This clonotype was counted between two and nine times. V usage is TRBV7-2 and J usage is TRBJ2-7; a possible D gene is TRBD2 (6 bases). The CDR3 sequence is 12 residues long. In germline, CDR1 is SGHTA, CDR2 FQGNSA. Trimming left V 10 bases short and J 1 base short, with 11 bases between. The chain's CDR3 is CAIGTPSYEQYF. The CDR3 DNA follows: TGTGCCATCGGGACTCCGTCCTACGAGCAGTACTTC.

This clonotype was counted ten times or more. The chain joins TRBV7-8 to TRBJ2-1, with D uncertain. CDR1 and CDR2 from the germline V gene are SGHVS and FQNEAQ. V lost 5 bases and J lost 0, with 14 bases in between. This CDR3 comprises 16 residues. CDR3 sequence (DNA): TGTGCCAGCAGCCACGGACCCTTCCCCTCCTACAATGAGCAGTTCTTC. This gives the protein CASSHGPFPSYNEQFF.

The chain combines TRBV7-8 with TRBJ2-3; 10 bases are shared with TRBD2. This CDR3 region has 16 residues. Germline loops: CDR1 SGHVS, CDR2 FQNEAQ. The ends lost 5 bases at V and 5 bases at J; junction bases unmatched: 10. In DNA form, the CDR3 reads TGTGCCAGCAGCAGGGTAGCGGGAGGTACCGAAGATACGCAGTATTTT. This sequence encodes CASSRVAGGTEDTQYF.

This clonotype appeared a few times. J is TRBJ2-1 and V is TRBV6-2 or TRBV6-3; TRBD2 is a possible D gene (6 bases). The CDR3 contains 16 residues. V was trimmed by 7 bases and J by 0 bases, leaving 16 bases between them. Germline-derived CDR1 and CDR2 are MNHEY and SVGEGT. The CDR3 is CASKSYSGSSYNEQFF. As DNA, the CDR3 is TGTGCCAGCAAGTCCTACTCCGGGAGCTCCTACAATGAGCAGTTCTTC.

The table lists this clonotype with a few counts. This chain joins TRBV7-2 and TRBJ2-2; no definite D call. Trimming pared 5 bases from V and 0 bases from J, leaving 7 bases between. Germline-derived CDR1 and CDR2 are SGHTA and FQGNSA. The CDR3 extends over 14 amino acids. CDR3 in DNA: TGTGCCAGCAGCGCCGAACCGAACACCGGGGAGCTGTTTTTT. It specifies CASSAEPNTGELFF.

This clonotype was observed a few times. The gene calls are TRBV7-8 and TRBJ1-5, with 7 bases lining up with TRBD1. The length of the CDR3 is 16 residues. The V segment lost 5 bases and the J segment 5 bases; nucleotides outside the gene matches: 12. Germline loops: CDR1 SGHVS, CDR2 FQNEAQ. CDR3 amino acids: CASSPTGQSAYQPQHF. The CDR3, as DNA: TGTGCCAGCAGCCCTACGGGACAGTCCGCGTATCAGCCCCAGCATTTT.

This clonotype was found many times. The V gene is TRBV7-2, the J gene TRBJ1-5; weak D call: TRBD1 (5 bases). CDR1 is SGHTA and CDR2 is FQGNSA in the germline V gene. CDR3 length equals 15 residues. V gave up 4 bases and J gave up 2 bases, with 12 bases separating them. The CDR3 coding sequence is TGTGCCAGCAGCTCCCTTGGAGGGGGCAATCAGCCCCAGCATTTT. Amino acid sequence: CASSSLGGGNQPQHF.

The chain couples TRBV6-9 to TRBJ2-7; 10 bases agree with TRBD1. J gave up 3 bases and V 9 bases, and 11 bases lay outside the gene matches. The CDR3 contains 15 residues. Germline V gives CDR1 MNHGY, CDR2 SVAAGI. CDR3 sequence reads: CASDYIGTGDYEQYF. The CDR3 bases are TGTGCCAGTGATTATATTGGGACAGGGGACTACGAGCAGTACTTC.

In its sample, this clonotype was seen a few times. The V and J genes are TRBV18 and TRBJ1-4, with TRBD1 matching over 7 bases. V lost 1 base to trimming and J lost 7 bases; unmatched junction nucleotides: 3. This CDR3 is built from 14 residues. The germline gives CDR1 KGHSH, CDR2 LQKENI. The chain's CDR3 is CASSPLRDSEKLFF. DNA for the CDR3: TGTGCCAGCTCACCACTGAGGGACAGTGAAAAACTGTTTTTT.

This clonotype was observed a few times. The chain uses TRBV4-1 and TRBJ2-1; D perhaps matches TRBD2 (6 bases). Trimming removed 6 bases at V and 7 bases at J, with 13 bases between. Looked up from germline, CDR1 is MGHRA and CDR2 is YSYEKL. The CDR3 covers 13 residues. Written as DNA, the CDR3 is TGCGCCAGCAGTTGGGACTTCTTAAATGAGCAGTTCTTC. Its translation: CASSWDFLNEQFF.

This clonotype turned up a few times. The V gene is TRBV5-6, the J gene TRBJ2-7, with D possibly TRBD1 on 5 matching bases. CDR1 is SGHDT, CDR2 YYEEEE, per germline. The length of the CDR3 is 13 residues. V lost 3 bases to trimming and J lost 4 bases, with 11 bases between them. The CDR3 bases are TGTGCCAGCAGCTCCGGACACCTATACGAGCAGTACTTC. This sequence encodes CASSSGHLYEQYF.

The chain joins TRBV12-3 or TRBV12-4 to TRBJ2-5; 8 bases are shared with TRBD1. This CDR3 is built from 13 residues. The trim removed 6 bases at V and 6 bases at J, leaving 6 bases unmatched. The CDR3: CASSSDRGQTQYF. The CDR3 DNA sequence: TGTGCCAGCAGCTCTGACAGGGGACAGACCCAGTACTTC.

This clonotype was detected a few times. The J gene is TRBJ1-2, the V gene TRBV7-2, with 8 bases aligning to TRBD1. The J segment lost 4 bases and the V segment lost 5 bases, leaving 12 bases of the junction unmatched. CDR1 is SGHTA and CDR2 is FQGNSA in the germline V gene. CDR3 size: 16 residues. The CDR3 DNA follows: TGTGCCAGCAGCGTCGGACAGGGCTCACCTCTCTATGGCTACACCTTC. This gives the protein CASSVGQGSPLYGYTF.

This clonotype was recorded only once. The gene calls are TRBV19 and TRBJ1-5; TRBD1 might be the D (5 bases). With 5 bases removed from V and 8 bases from J, the gap between germline ends came to 16 bases. Germline V gene data show CDR1 as LNHDA and CDR2 as SQIVND (reference sequence). CDR3 length: 14 amino acids. This CDR3 reads CASSSGERWEPQHF. In DNA, the CDR3 is TGTGCCAGTAGTTCGGGGGAGCGCTGGGAGCCCCAGCATTTT.

The V and J genes are TRBV7-2 and TRBJ2-7, with TRBD2 matching 7 bases. There are 13 residues in the CDR3. Trimming at V came to 2 bases and at J to 4 bases, leaving 2 bases not matched to a gene. The germline V gene encodes CDR1 SGHTA and CDR2 FQGNSA. This CDR3 is CASSLLLAYEQYF. The CDR3 DNA is TGTGCCAGCAGCTTACTACTAGCGTACGAGCAGTACTTC.

This clonotype was detected many times. The J gene is TRBJ1-6, the V gene TRBV7-2; TRBD1 aligns across 7 bases. The length of the CDR3 is 19 residues. Germline CDR1 SGHTA, CDR2 FQGNSA. Losses at the gene ends were 6 bases for V and 3 bases for J; bases not matched to a gene: 17. CDR3 sequence: CASSPYPGTAIHYNSPLHF. The CDR3 bases are TGTGCCAGCAGTCCTTACCCTGGGACAGCTATACACTATAATTCACCCCTCCACTTT.